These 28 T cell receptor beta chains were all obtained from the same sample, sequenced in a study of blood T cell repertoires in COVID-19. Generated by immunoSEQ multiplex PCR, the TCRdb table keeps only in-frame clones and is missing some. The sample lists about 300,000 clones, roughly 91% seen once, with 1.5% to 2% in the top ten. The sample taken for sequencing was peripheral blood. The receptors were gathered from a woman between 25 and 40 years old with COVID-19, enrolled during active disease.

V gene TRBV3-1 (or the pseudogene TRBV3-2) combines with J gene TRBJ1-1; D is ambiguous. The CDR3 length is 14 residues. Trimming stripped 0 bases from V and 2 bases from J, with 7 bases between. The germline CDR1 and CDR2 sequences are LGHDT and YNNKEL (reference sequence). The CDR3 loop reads CASSQERQNTEAFF. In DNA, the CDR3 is TGTGCCAGCAGCCAAGAGAGGCAAAACACTGAAGCTTTCTTT.

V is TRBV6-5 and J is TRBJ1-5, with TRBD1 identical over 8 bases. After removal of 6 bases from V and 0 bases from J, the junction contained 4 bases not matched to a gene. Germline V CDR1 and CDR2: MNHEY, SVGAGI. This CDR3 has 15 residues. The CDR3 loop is CASRPTGVSNQPQHF. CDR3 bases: TGTGCCAGCAGGCCGACAGGGGTTAGCAATCAGCCCCAGCATTTT.

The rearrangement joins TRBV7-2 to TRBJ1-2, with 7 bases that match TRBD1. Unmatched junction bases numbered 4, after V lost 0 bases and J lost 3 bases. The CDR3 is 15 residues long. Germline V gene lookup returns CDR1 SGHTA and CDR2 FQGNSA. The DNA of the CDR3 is TGTGCCAGCAGCTTAGCGGCAGGGGGGCACTATGGCTACACCTTC. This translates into CASSLAAGGHYGYTF.

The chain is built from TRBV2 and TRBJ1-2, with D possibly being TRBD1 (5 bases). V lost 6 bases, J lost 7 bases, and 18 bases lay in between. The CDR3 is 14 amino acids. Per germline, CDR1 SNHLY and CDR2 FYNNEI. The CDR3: CASRVGGTLIGYTF. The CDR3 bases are TGTGCCAGCAGGGTCGGGGGGACCCTTATTGGCTACACCTTC.

CDR3 sequence: CASSIASGATETQYF. The CDR3 nucleotides are TGTGCCAGCAGTATAGCTAGCGGGGCCACGGAGACCCAGTACTTC. This chain joins TRBV27 and TRBJ2-5; TRBD2 aligns across 9 bases. Trimming cost V 5 bases and J 5 bases; bases outside gene matches: 9. The CDR3 totals 15 residues. Germline CDR1 reads MNHEY; CDR2 reads SMNVEV (reference sequence).

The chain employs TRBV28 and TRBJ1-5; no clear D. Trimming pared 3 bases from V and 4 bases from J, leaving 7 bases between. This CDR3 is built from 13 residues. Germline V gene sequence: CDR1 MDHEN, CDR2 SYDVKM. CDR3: CASSLTRNQPQHF. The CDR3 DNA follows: TGTGCCAGCAGTTTGACACGTAATCAGCCCCAGCATTTT.

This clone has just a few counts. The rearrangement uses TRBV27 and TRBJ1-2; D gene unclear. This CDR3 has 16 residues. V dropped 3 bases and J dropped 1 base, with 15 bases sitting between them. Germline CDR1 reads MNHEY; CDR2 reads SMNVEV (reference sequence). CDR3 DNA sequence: TGTGCCAGCAGTTTTCTCAGGCCAGGACTTAACTATGGCTACACCTTC. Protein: CASSFLRPGLNYGYTF.

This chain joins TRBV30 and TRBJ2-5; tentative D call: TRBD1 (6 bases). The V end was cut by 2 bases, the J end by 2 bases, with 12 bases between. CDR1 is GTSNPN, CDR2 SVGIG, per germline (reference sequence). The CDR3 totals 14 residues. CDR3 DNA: TGTGCCTGGAGTAAGGGTAGGGGGCAAGAGACCCAGTACTTC. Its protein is CAWSKGRGQETQYF.

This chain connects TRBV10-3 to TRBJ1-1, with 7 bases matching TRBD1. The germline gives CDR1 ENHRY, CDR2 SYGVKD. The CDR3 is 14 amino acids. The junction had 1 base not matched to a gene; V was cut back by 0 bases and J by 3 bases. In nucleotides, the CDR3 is TGTGCCATCAGTGAGTCTGGGACAGACACTGAAGCTTTCTTT. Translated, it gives CAISESGTDTEAFF.

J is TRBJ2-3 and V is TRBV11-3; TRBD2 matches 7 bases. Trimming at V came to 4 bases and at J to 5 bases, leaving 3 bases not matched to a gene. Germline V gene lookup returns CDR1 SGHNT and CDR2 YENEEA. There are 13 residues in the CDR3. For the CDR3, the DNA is TGTGCCAGCAGCTCCTGGGGGGGAGATACGCAGTATTTT. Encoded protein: CASSSWGGDTQYF.

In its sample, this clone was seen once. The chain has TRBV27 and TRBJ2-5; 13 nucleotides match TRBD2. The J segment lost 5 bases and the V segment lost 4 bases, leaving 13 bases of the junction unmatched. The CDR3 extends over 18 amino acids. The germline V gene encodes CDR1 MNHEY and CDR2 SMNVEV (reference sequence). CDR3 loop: CASSSPRTSGGGRETQYF. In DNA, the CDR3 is TGTGCCAGCAGTTCCCCGCGAACTAGCGGGGGGGGTCGGGAGACCCAGTACTTC.

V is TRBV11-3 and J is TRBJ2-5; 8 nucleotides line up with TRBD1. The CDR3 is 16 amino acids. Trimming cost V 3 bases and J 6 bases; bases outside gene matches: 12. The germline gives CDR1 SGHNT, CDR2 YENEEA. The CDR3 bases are TGTGCCAGCAGCTTTAGGGTGGCAGGGGGCTCGCAGACCCAGTACTTC. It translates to CASSFRVAGGSQTQYF.

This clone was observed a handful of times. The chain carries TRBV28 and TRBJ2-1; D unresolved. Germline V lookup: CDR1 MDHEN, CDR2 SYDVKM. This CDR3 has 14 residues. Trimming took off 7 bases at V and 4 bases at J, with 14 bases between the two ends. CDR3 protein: CASTLETDYNEQFF. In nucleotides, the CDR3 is TGTGCCAGCACCCTGGAGACTGATTACAATGAGCAGTTCTTC.

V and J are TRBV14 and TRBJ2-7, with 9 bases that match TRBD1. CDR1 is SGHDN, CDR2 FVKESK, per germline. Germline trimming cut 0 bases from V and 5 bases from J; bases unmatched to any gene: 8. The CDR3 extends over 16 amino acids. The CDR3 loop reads CASSQERAGTGNEQYF. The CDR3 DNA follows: TGTGCCAGCAGCCAAGAAAGAGCCGGGACAGGGAACGAGCAGTACTTC. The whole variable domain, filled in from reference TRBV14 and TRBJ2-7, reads EAGVTQFPSHSVIEKGQTVTLRCDPISGHDNLYWYRRVMGKEIKFLLHFVKESKQDESGMPNNRFLAERTGGTYSTLKVQPAELEDSGVYFCASSQERAGTGNEQYFGPGTRLTVT.

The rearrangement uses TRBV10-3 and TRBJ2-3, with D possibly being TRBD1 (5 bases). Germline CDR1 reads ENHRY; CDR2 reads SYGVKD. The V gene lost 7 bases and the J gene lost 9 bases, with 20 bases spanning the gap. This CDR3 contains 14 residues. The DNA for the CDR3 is TGTGCCATCAAAGGGGCCGACACAAGAGAAACGCAGTATTTT. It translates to CAIKGADTRETQYF.

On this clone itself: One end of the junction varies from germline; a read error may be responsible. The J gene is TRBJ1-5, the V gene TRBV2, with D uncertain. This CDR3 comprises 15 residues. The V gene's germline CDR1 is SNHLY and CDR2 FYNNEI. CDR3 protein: CASRDPVYSNQPQHF. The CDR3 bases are TGTGCCAGCCGTGATCCGGTCTATAGCAATCAGCCCCAGCATTTT. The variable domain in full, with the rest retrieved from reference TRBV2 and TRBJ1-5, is EPEVTQTPSHQVTQMGQEVILRCVPISNHLYFYWYRQILGQKVEFLVSFYNNEISEKSEIFDDQFSVERPDGSNFTLKIRSTKLEDSAMYFCASRDPVYSNQPQHFGDGTRLSIL.

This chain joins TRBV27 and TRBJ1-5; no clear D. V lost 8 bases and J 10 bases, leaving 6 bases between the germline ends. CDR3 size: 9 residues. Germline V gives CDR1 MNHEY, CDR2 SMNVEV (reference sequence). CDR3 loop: CASGHPQHF. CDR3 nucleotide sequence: TGTGCCAGCGGGCATCCCCAGCATTTT.

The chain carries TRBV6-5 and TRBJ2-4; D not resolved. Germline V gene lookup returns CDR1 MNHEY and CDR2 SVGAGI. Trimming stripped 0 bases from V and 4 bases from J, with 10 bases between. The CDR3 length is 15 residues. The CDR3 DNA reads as TGTGCCAGCAGTTACTCGAGCCAGGAAAAAAACATTCAGTACTTC. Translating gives CASSYSSQEKNIQYF.

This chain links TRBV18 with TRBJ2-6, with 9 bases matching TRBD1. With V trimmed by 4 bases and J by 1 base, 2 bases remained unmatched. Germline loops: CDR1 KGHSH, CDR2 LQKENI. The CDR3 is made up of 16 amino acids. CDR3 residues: CASSRQGGSGANVLTF. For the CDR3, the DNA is TGTGCCAGCTCACGACAGGGGGGGTCTGGGGCCAACGTCCTGACTTTC. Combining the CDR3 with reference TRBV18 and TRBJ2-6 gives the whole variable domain NAGVMQNPRHLVRRRGQEARLRCSPMKGHSHVYWYRQLPEEGLKFMVYLQKENIIDESGMPKERFSAEFPKEGPSILRIQQVVRGDSAAYFCASSRQGGSGANVLTFGAGSRLTVL.

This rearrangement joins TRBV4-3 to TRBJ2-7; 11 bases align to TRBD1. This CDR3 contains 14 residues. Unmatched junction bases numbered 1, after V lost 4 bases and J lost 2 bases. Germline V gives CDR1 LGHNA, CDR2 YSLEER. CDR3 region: CASSPGQGAYEQYF. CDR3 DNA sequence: TGCGCCAGCAGCCCGGGACAGGGGGCCTACGAGCAGTACTTC.

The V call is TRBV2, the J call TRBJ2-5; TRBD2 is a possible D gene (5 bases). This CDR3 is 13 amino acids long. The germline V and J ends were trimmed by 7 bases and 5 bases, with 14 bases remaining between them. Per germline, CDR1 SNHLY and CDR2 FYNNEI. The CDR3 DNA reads TGTGCCAGCACCCTCCGGCGGAGGGAGACCCAGTACTTC. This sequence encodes CASTLRRRETQYF.

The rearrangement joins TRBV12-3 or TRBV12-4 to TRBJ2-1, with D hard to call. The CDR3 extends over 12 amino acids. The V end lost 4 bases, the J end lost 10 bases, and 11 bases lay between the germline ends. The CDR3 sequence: CASSSLRLEQFF. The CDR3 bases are TGTGCCAGCAGTTCTCTGCGGTTGGAGCAGTTCTTC.

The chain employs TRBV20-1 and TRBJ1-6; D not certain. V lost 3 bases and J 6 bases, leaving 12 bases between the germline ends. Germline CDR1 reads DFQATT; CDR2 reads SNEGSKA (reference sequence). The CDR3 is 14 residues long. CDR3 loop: CSASWAGGNSPLHF. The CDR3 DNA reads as TGCAGTGCTAGTTGGGCAGGAGGTAATTCACCCCTCCACTTT.

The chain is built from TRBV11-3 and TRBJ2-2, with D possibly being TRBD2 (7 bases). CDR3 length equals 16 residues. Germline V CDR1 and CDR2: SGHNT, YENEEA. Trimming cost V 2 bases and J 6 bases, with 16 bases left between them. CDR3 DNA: TGTGCCAGCAGCTTAAACCGGGGGGCGCTGGCCGGGGAGCTGTTTTTT. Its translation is CASSLNRGALAGELFF.

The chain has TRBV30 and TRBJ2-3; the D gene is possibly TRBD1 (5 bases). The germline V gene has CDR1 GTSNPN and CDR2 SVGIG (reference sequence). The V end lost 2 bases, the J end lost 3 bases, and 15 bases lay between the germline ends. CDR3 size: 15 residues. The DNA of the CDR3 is TGTGCCTGGAGTTTAGCAGGGCTCCGGACAGATACGCAGTATTTT. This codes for CAWSLAGLRTDTQYF.

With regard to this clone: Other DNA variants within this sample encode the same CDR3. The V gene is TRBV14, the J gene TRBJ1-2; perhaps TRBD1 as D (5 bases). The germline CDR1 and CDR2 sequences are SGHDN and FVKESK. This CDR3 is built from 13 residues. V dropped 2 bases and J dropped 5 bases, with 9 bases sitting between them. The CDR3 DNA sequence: TGTGCCAGCAGCCAACAGGGCTGGTATGGCTACACCTTC. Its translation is CASSQQGWYGYTF. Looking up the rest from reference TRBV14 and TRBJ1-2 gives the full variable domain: EAGVTQFPSHSVIEKGQTVTLRCDPISGHDNLYWYRRVMGKEIKFLLHFVKESKQDESGMPNNRFLAERTGGTYSTLKVQPAELEDSGVYFCASSQQGWYGYTFGSGTRLTVV.

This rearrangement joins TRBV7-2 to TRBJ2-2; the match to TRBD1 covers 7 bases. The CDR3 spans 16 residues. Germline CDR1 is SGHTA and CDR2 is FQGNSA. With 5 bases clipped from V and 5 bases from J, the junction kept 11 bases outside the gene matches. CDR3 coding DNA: TGTGCCAGCAGCCCCCCGTTCAGGGGGAAGACCGGGGAGCTGTTTTTT. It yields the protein CASSPPFRGKTGELFF. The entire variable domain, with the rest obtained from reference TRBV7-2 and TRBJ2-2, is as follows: GAGVSQSPSNKVTEKGKDVELRCDPISGHTALYWYRQSLGQGLEFLIYFQGNSAPDKSGLPSDRFSAERTGGSVSTLTIQRTQQEDSAVYLCASSPPFRGKTGELFFGEGSRLTVL.

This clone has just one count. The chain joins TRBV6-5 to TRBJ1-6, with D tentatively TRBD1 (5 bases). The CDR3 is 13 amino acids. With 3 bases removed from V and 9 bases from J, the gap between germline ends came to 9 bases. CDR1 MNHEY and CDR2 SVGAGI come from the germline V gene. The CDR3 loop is CASSYEGVSPLHF. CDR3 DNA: TGTGCCAGCAGTTATGAAGGGGTTTCACCCCTCCACTTT.